The next 31 T cell receptor beta chains were all read from a single sample in a study of shared clonotypes between healthy human individuals (dated by TCRdb to between 2020 and 2021). The library was produced with the immunoSEQ multiplex PCR assay. Not all clones reach the TCRdb copy of this immuneACCESS table, which keeps in-frame sequences only. Checked studies attribute under half of the gap to unresolved V genes and leave the rest unexplained. This sample lists 2,500,000 or so clones; around 90% were detected once. The ten largest clones capture 0.37% of the sample. The sequenced sample was naive CD4+ T cells from PBMCs. The cell subset or site label on this specimen signifies: CD45RA+ positively selected. The source is a man aged 18-30 years in good health. Some clones in this sample may be carry-over from other donors' samples.

The chain links TRBV5-1 to TRBJ2-6; 9 bases fit TRBD1. V lost 4 bases, J lost 2 bases, and 7 bases stayed unmatched. The CDR3 has 17 amino acids. From germline, CDR1 is SGHRS and CDR2 YFSETQ. In nucleotides, the CDR3 is TGCGCCAGCAGCACATGGACAGGGGACCCTGGGGCCAACGTCCTGACTTTC. This translates into CASSTWTGDPGANVLTF.

CDR3 nucleotide sequence: TGTGCCACCAGCAGAGATCCGGGGGGCGGCTATGGCTACACCTTC. It encodes CATSRDPGGGYGYTF. V and J are TRBV15 and TRBJ1-2; TRBD1 is a possible D gene (6 bases). V lost 0 bases and J 4 bases, leaving 12 bases between the germline ends. CDR1 and CDR2 from the germline V gene are LNHNV and YYDKDF (reference sequence). CDR3 length equals 15 residues.

The rearrangement links TRBV5-1 to TRBJ1-1, with D perhaps TRBD1 (5 bases). CDR3 length: 14 residues. Germline CDR1 is SGHRS and CDR2 is YFSETQ. Trimming stripped 0 bases from V and 4 bases from J, with 10 bases between. The chain's CDR3 is CASSLVLGGTEAFF. The CDR3 nucleotides read TGCGCCAGCAGCTTGGTTCTGGGGGGCACTGAAGCTTTCTTT.

The chain carries TRBV28 and TRBJ2-7; D ambiguous. Germline V gene sequence: CDR1 MDHEN, CDR2 SYDVKM. The length of the CDR3 is 15 residues. V was pared by 5 bases and J by 5 bases, with 19 bases between. The CDR3 region is CASSRFGAAIHEQYF. CDR3 coding DNA: TGTGCCAGCAGTCGATTTGGAGCAGCTATCCACGAGCAGTACTTC.

The chain employs TRBV5-1 and TRBJ2-2, with unresolved D. This CDR3 has 16 residues. Germline-derived CDR1 and CDR2 are SGHRS and YFSETQ. With 0 bases removed from V and 7 bases from J, the gap between germline ends came to 16 bases. CDR3 DNA sequence: TGCGCCAGCAGCTTGGACCATTCCCCGTCTCACGGGGAGCTGTTTTTT. It is translated as CASSLDHSPSHGELFF.

The chain is built from TRBV5-1 and TRBJ2-7; D is undetermined. There are 13 residues in the CDR3. CDR1 is SGHRS, CDR2 YFSETQ, per germline. Trimming pared 2 bases from V and 6 bases from J, leaving 12 bases between. DNA for the CDR3: TGCGCCAGCAGCTTTTTGGTCGCGACCGAGCAGTACTTC. It is translated as CASSFLVATEQYF.

The chain links TRBV7-9 to TRBJ2-7, with D unresolved. The V and J ends lost 5 bases and 4 bases respectively, with 6 bases between them. The CDR3 loop spans 11 amino acids. The V gene's germline CDR1 is SEHNR and CDR2 FQNEAQ (reference sequence). CDR3 bases: TGTGCCAGCAGCCGAGATTACGAGCAGTACTTC. Translation: CASSRDYEQYF.

V usage is TRBV9 and J usage is TRBJ2-3; D remains ambiguous. Trimming shortened V by 0 bases and J by 11 bases, and 13 bases separated the two germline ends. The CDR3 contains 13 residues. Germline loops: CDR1 SGDLS, CDR2 YYNGEE. In DNA, the CDR3 is TGTGCCAGCAGCGTAGAACTAAGAGCCGAGCAGTATTTT. It encodes CASSVELRAEQYF.

The chain has TRBV7-2 and TRBJ2-4; TRBD1 matches 7 bases. The CDR3 has 16 amino acids. In germline, CDR1 is SGHTA, CDR2 FQGNSA. The junction had 11 bases not matched to a gene; V was cut back by 9 bases and J by 0 bases. CDR3 nucleotide sequence: TGTGCCAGTTCCACAGGGGTTCCTGTAGCCAAAAACATTCAGTACTTC. Translation: CASSTGVPVAKNIQYF.

The gene calls are TRBV4-3 and TRBJ1-6; tentatively, D is TRBD1 (6 bases). The CDR3 spans 15 residues. The germline gives CDR1 LGHNA, CDR2 YSLEER. V was pared by 0 bases and J by 4 bases, with 7 bases between. The DNA for the CDR3 is TGCGCCAGCAGCCAAGAACAGGGTTATAATTCACCCCTCCACTTT. This encodes CASSQEQGYNSPLHF.

A remark on this clone: The junction and the germline gene differ at one end; a read error may be behind it. The CDR3: CATSRDKSFEQYF. In nucleotides, the CDR3 is TGTGCCACCAGCAGAGATAAGTCCTTCGAGCAGTACTTC. V and J are TRBV15 and TRBJ2-7; D uncertain. Germline CDR1 is LNHNV and CDR2 is YYDKDF (reference sequence). This CDR3 has 13 residues.

With respect to this clone: The junction departs from germline at one end; a sequencing error may be responsible. CDR3 loop: CSARGTRIISF. The CDR3 DNA follows: TGCAGTGCTCGGGGGACCCGAATAATTAGCTTC. The V and J genes are TRBV20-1 and TRBJ1-2; TRBD1 is a possible D gene (5 bases). This CDR3 region has 11 residues. Germline-derived CDR1 and CDR2 are DFQATT and SNEGSKA (reference sequence).

The sample holds one count of this clone. The chain uses TRBV19 and TRBJ2-5; 7 nucleotides match TRBD1. Germline V gene lookup returns CDR1 LNHDA and CDR2 SQIVND (reference sequence). Trimming cost V 6 bases and J 5 bases; bases outside gene matches: 6. The length of the CDR3 is 13 residues. Written as DNA, the CDR3 is TGTGCCAGTAGCAACAGGGGTTTGGAGACCCAGTACTTC. The encoded protein is CASSNRGLETQYF. Supplemented by reference TRBV19 and TRBJ2-5, the full variable domain reads DGGITQSPKYLFRKEGQNVTLSCEQNLNHDAMYWYRQDPGQGLRLIYYSQIVNDFQKGDIAEGYSVSREKKESFPLTVTSAQKNPTAFYLCASSNRGLETQYFGPGTRLLVL.

The chain uses TRBV7-3 and TRBJ2-2; D is ambiguous. The length of the CDR3 is 16 residues. V lost 2 bases to trimming and J lost 1 base, with 11 bases between them. Per the germline V gene, CDR1 is SGHTA and CDR2 is FQGTGA. CDR3: CASSLQPIQNTGELFF. CDR3 DNA: TGTGCCAGCAGCTTACAACCAATACAGAACACCGGGGAGCTGTTTTTT.

V usage is TRBV9 and J usage is TRBJ1-1, with D possibly matching TRBD1 (5 bases). The CDR3 runs to 12 residues. CDR1 and CDR2 from the germline V gene are SGDLS and YYNGEE. The germline V and J ends were trimmed by 4 bases and 11 bases, with 15 bases remaining between them. The CDR3: CASSREVGVAFF. DNA of the CDR3: TGTGCCAGCAGCCGGGAAGTGGGGGTGGCTTTCTTT.

The chain couples TRBV5-1 to TRBJ2-7; D may correspond to TRBD1 or TRBD2 (6 bases each). CDR3 size: 15 residues. With 4 bases removed from V and 6 bases from J, the gap between germline ends came to 20 bases. Germline loops: CDR1 SGHRS, CDR2 YFSETQ. The CDR3 coding sequence is TGCGCCAGCAGCGTGCAGGGGACTCCCTCGCCCGAGCAGTACTTC. Protein product: CASSVQGTPSPEQYF. Looking up the rest from reference TRBV5-1 and TRBJ2-7 gives the full variable domain: KAGVTQTPRYLIKTRGQQVTLSCSPISGHRSVSWYQQTPGQGLQFLFEYFSETQRNKGNFPGRFSGRQFSNSRSEMNVSTLELGDSALYLCASSVQGTPSPEQYFGPGTRLTVT.

This chain connects TRBV10-3 to TRBJ2-1; D might be TRBD1 or TRBD2, each matching 5 bases. Germline V gene lookup returns CDR1 ENHRY and CDR2 SYGVKD. Deletions cut 8 bases from V and 4 bases from J, with 15 bases between. The CDR3 has 14 amino acids. The CDR3 sequence is CAISGPRVYNEQFF. The CDR3 nucleotides read TGTGCCATCTCGGGGCCGAGAGTATACAATGAGCAGTTCTTC.

The chain links TRBV5-1 to TRBJ2-7; possible D gene TRBD1, 5 bases. Germline assignment: CDR1 SGHRS and CDR2 YFSETQ. The V gene lost 4 bases and the J gene lost 7 bases, with 12 bases spanning the gap. CDR3 length: 12 amino acids. CDR3 DNA sequence: TGCGCCAGCAGCCTGGGGCTGACGGAGCAGTACTTC. It specifies CASSLGLTEQYF.

The V and J genes are TRBV6-1 and TRBJ2-7; D remains ambiguous. Between the trimmed V and J ends, which lost 6 bases and 5 bases, there was a span of 8 bases. In germline, CDR1 is MNHNS, CDR2 SASEGT. CDR3 length: 11 amino acids. The CDR3 coding sequence is TGTGCCAGCAGCGGACGGGACGAGCAGTACTTC. This translates into CASSGRDEQYF.

A note on this clone: One junction end does not reproduce the germline sequence, and a read error may be involved. This sequence joins TRBV4-1 and TRBJ2-7, with 12 bases lining up with TRBD2. Germline CDR1 MGHRA, CDR2 YSYEKL. The CDR3 sequence is 18 residues long. The CDR3, as DNA: TGCGCCAGCAGCCAAGTGTGGACTAGCGGGACTACCTACTACAAGCAGTACTTC. Its translation: CASSQVWTSGTTYYKQYF.

The chain couples TRBV5-6 to TRBJ1-1, with D unclear. Trimming took off 0 bases at V and 3 bases at J, with 9 bases between the two ends. This CDR3 region has 14 residues. In germline, CDR1 is SGHDT, CDR2 YYEEEE. CDR3: CASSLGQAYTEAFF. The DNA for the CDR3 is TGTGCCAGCAGCTTGGGGCAGGCCTACACTGAAGCTTTCTTT.

This clone appeared once. This rearrangement joins TRBV30 to TRBJ2-1; tentatively, D is TRBD2 (6 bases). The CDR3 is made up of 15 amino acids. V was clipped by 8 bases and J by 4 bases, with 21 bases between them. CDR1 and CDR2 from the germline V gene are GTSNPN and SVGIG (reference sequence). The CDR3 spells CAPPLVSGKYNEQFF. The CDR3 DNA reads TGTGCCCCCCCGCTGGTTAGCGGTAAATACAATGAGCAGTTCTTC.

The chain carries TRBV5-4 and TRBJ2-6; D remains unclear. Germline values: CDR1 SGHNT, CDR2 YYREEE (reference sequence). The CDR3 sequence is 14 residues long. V gave up 1 base and J gave up 4 bases, with 6 bases separating them. Here the CDR3 reads CASSLFRGANVLTF. CDR3 bases: TGTGCCAGCAGCTTGTTTCGAGGGGCCAACGTCCTGACTTTC.

The chain carries TRBV11-2 and TRBJ2-3; 8 bases map to TRBD1. Trimming removed 3 bases from V and 3 bases from J; junction bases left unmatched: 8. Germline V lookup: CDR1 SGHAT, CDR2 FQNNGV. The CDR3 consists of 16 residues. The DNA of the CDR3 is TGTGCCAGCAGCTTGGACAGGGTACTTGGTACAGATACGCAGTATTTT. It translates to CASSLDRVLGTDTQYF.

The chain couples TRBV19 to TRBJ2-5; D possibly corresponds to TRBD1 (6 bases). V shed 7 bases and J shed 5 bases, with 20 bases lying between them. CDR1 LNHDA and CDR2 SQIVND come from the germline V gene (reference sequence). The CDR3 has 15 residues. The CDR3 sequence: CASKGGGYPRETQYF. The CDR3 DNA is TGTGCCAGTAAGGGTGGGGGCTACCCTCGGGAGACCCAGTACTTC.

This rearrangement joins TRBV7-9 to TRBJ2-1; possibly TRBD2 for D (5 bases). In germline, CDR1 is SEHNR, CDR2 FQNEAQ (reference sequence). V lost 3 bases to trimming and J lost 10 bases, with 13 bases between them. CDR3 length: 13 residues. The CDR3 reads CASSFLGLEEQFF. CDR3 DNA: TGTGCCAGCAGCTTTCTCGGACTCGAGGAGCAGTTCTTC.

In regard to this clone: Other DNA sequences in the sample encode the same CDR3. This rearrangement joins TRBV18 to TRBJ1-1; weak D call: TRBD1 (6 bases). Between the trimmed V and J ends, which lost 4 bases and 3 bases, there was a span of 9 bases. This CDR3 contains 13 residues. From germline, CDR1 is KGHSH and CDR2 LQKENI. The CDR3 loop is CASSQQGDTEAFF. The CDR3 DNA reads TGTGCCAGCTCACAACAGGGAGACACTGAAGCTTTCTTT.

A note on this clone: The sample carries other DNA sequences with the same CDR3. This chain joins TRBV6-5 and TRBJ2-1; D is uncertain. Trimming removed 0 bases from V and 5 bases from J, with 5 bases in between. Germline assignment: CDR1 MNHEY and CDR2 SVGAGI. CDR3 length: 13 amino acids. CDR3 DNA: TGTGCCAGCAGTTACTCAATAAACAATGAGCAGTTCTTC. Its translation is CASSYSINNEQFF.

Notes on this clone: Other DNA sequences of this sample code for an identical CDR3. V usage is TRBV6-1 and J usage is TRBJ2-4, with D perhaps TRBD1 (6 bases). This CDR3 contains 15 residues. Germline V gives CDR1 MNHNS, CDR2 SASEGT. V was trimmed by 4 bases and J by 0 bases, leaving 10 bases between them. The CDR3 DNA reads as TGTGCCAGCAGTGGACAGGTTTTAGCCAAAAACATTCAGTACTTC. It codes for CASSGQVLAKNIQYF.

Turning to this clone: Other DNA sequences in this sample translate to the same CDR3. The gene calls are TRBV11-3 and TRBJ2-3, with a weak D call TRBD2 (5 bases). Trimming pared 1 base from V and 2 bases from J, leaving 7 bases between. Germline lookup yields CDR1 SGHNT and CDR2 YENEEA. The CDR3 consists of 14 residues. CDR3: CASSLGGVTDTQYF. The CDR3 DNA reads as TGTGCCAGCAGCTTAGGGGGAGTCACAGATACGCAGTATTTT.

Regarding this clone: The same CDR3 can be traced to other DNA sequences in this sample. This chain uses TRBV28 with TRBJ2-3, with unresolved D. The V gene's germline CDR1 is MDHEN and CDR2 SYDVKM. V was cut by 6 bases and J by 2 bases, with 6 bases left in between. The CDR3 contains 12 residues. The CDR3 region is CASSLLTDTQYF. In DNA form, the CDR3 reads TGTGCCAGCAGCCTTCTCACAGATACGCAGTATTTT.